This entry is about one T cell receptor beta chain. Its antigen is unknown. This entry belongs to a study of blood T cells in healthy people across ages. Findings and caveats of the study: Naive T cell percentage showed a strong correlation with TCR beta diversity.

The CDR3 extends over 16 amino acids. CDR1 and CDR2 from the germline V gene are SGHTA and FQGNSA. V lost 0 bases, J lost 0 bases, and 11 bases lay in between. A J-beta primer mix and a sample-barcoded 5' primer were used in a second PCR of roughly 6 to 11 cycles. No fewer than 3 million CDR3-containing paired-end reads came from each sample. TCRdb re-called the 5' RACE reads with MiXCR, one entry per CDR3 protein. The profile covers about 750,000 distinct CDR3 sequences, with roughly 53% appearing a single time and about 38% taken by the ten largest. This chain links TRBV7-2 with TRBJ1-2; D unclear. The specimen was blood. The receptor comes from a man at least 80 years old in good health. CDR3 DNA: TGTGCCAGCAGCTTAGCGGCGGACGGTACTAACTATGGCTACACCTTC. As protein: CASSLAADGTNYGYTF.